The 9 T cell receptor beta chains given below trace back to one sample, sequenced in a study of early T cells in non-severe SARS-CoV-2 infection. A single record per CDR3 protein comes from TCRdb applying MiXCR to the 5' RACE reads. Of 90,000 to 130,000 distinct CDR3 sequences listed, around an eighth are singletons. The sample was whole blood, taken at baseline. The receptors originated from an adult who was a healthcare worker with PCR-confirmed SARS-CoV-2 infection or an uninfected control (not recorded which).

In its sample, this clonotype was seen a few times. V gene TRBV20-1 combines with J gene TRBJ2-1, with D tentatively TRBD1 (5 bases). V lost 0 bases, J lost 9 bases, and 15 bases lay in between. CDR3 length equals 14 residues. Per germline, CDR1 DFQATT and CDR2 SNEGSKA (reference sequence). The DNA of the CDR3 is TGCAGTGCTAGAGACCCCGTCATGGGGCTTGAGCAGTTCTTC. Amino acids: CSARDPVMGLEQFF.

V gene TRBV6-5 combines with J gene TRBJ1-6, with D maybe TRBD1 (5 bases). Germline-derived CDR1 and CDR2 are MNHEY and SVGAGI. This CDR3 has 14 residues. V was cut by 6 bases and J by 4 bases, with 10 bases left in between. The CDR3 is CASRGRYYNSPLHF. Written as DNA, the CDR3 is TGTGCCAGCAGGGGACGGTATTATAATTCACCCCTCCACTTT.

This chain connects TRBV5-8 to TRBJ2-1, with TRBD2 identical over 12 bases. CDR3 length: 15 amino acids. CDR1 is SGHTS and CDR2 is YDEGEE in the germline V gene. The trim removed 4 bases at V and 6 bases at J, leaving 5 bases unmatched. In DNA, the CDR3 is TGTGCCAGCAGCCATCTAGCGGGGGGGCTCAATGAGCAGTTCTTC. Translation: CASSHLAGGLNEQFF.

This clonotype was found a few times. This chain joins TRBV4-2 and TRBJ2-3, with D tentatively TRBD2 (6 bases). The length of the CDR3 is 17 residues. V was cut by 1 base and J by 2 bases, with 16 bases left in between. Looked up from germline, CDR1 is LGHNA and CDR2 is YNFKEQ. CDR3 bases: TGTGCCAGCAGCCAAGGGATATACGGGGGACTCACAGATACGCAGTATTTT. Protein product: CASSQGIYGGLTDTQYF.

This clonotype was observed a handful of times. V and J are TRBV19 and TRBJ1-5; 9 nucleotides match TRBD1. V shed 6 bases, J shed 1 base, and the junction held 4 bases outside the gene matches. CDR1 and CDR2 (germline): LNHDA, SQIVND (reference sequence). The CDR3 length is 15 residues. In DNA, the CDR3 is TGTGCCAGTAGCCAGACAGGGGGAAGCAATCAGCCCCAGCATTTT. Translating gives CASSQTGGSNQPQHF.

This clonotype was counted a few times. The V gene is TRBV19, the J gene TRBJ2-3; no reliable D call. This CDR3 contains 11 residues. The germline V gene encodes CDR1 LNHDA and CDR2 SQIVND (reference sequence). V was pared by 4 bases and J by 5 bases, with 4 bases between. The CDR3 DNA is TGTGCCAGTAGTAACGGAGATACGCAGTATTTT. This translates into CASSNGDTQYF.

A single count supports this clonotype. This chain links TRBV9 with TRBJ1-2; D unresolved. V was trimmed by 0 bases and J by 2 bases, leaving 8 bases between them. The CDR3 length is 14 residues. The V gene's germline CDR1 is SGDLS and CDR2 YYNGEE. DNA for the CDR3: TGTGCCAGCAGCGTAGCAAGTGAGAACTATGGCTACACCTTC. This translates into CASSVASENYGYTF.

The table lists this clonotype with many counts. The chain is built from TRBV6-1 and TRBJ2-1, with D maybe TRBD2 (6 bases). The CDR3 is 15 amino acids. Germline assignment: CDR1 MNHNS and CDR2 SASEGT. V lost 0 bases and J lost 5, with 11 bases in between. CDR3 amino acids: CASSEAPGVNNEQFF. Here the CDR3 DNA reads TGTGCCAGCAGTGAAGCGCCGGGAGTGAACAATGAGCAGTTCTTC.

The chain is built from TRBV25-1 and TRBJ2-5; 7 nucleotides agree with TRBD2. Germline V lookup: CDR1 MGHDK, CDR2 SYGVNS. The CDR3 runs to 17 residues. V lost 2 bases, J lost 3 bases, and 12 bases stayed unmatched. The CDR3 DNA sequence: TGTGCCAGCAGTGAAACGCATCTACGACTAGCTAAAGAGACCCAGTACTTC. The encoded protein is CASSETHLRLAKETQYF.